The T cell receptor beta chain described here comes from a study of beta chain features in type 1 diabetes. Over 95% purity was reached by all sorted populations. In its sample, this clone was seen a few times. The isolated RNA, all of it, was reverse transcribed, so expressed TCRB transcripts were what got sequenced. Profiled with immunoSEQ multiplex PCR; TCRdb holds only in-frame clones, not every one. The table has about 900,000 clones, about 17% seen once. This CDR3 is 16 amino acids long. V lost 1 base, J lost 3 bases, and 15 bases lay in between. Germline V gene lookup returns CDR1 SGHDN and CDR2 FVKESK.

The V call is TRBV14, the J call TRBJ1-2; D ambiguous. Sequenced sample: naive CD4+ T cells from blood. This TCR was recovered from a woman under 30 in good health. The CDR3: CASSQGDHYRHYGYTF. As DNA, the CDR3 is TGTGCCAGCAGCCAAGGAGATCATTACAGACACTATGGCTACACCTTC.